Below are 18 T cell receptor beta chains sequenced from a single sample in a study of cytomegalovirus exposure and HLA in healthy donors. The PCR contained 60 Vbeta and 13 Jbeta primers. Sequencing was performed with immunoSEQ multiplex PCR; in TCRdb, only in-frame clones are kept and a portion is missing. The sample consists of 100,000 or so clones, roughly three quarters of them appearing once. Material for sequencing was PBMCs. The origin of the receptors is a female donor in good health and CMV-seropositive.

J is TRBJ2-7 and V is TRBV5-6, with D tentatively TRBD2 (5 bases). CDR3 length equals 13 residues. Germline assignment: CDR1 SGHDT and CDR2 YYEEEE. The germline V and J ends were trimmed by 0 bases and 6 bases, with 10 bases remaining between them. CDR3 coding DNA: TGTGCCAGCAGCTTGGACGAGGGCGCCGAGCAGTACTTC. This gives the protein CASSLDEGAEQYF.

The rearrangement uses TRBV25-1 and TRBJ2-3, with a weak D call TRBD1 (6 bases). Germline V CDR1 and CDR2: MGHDK, SYGVNS. Trimming took 4 bases from V and 2 from J, leaving 19 bases between them. The CDR3 totals 17 residues. In DNA, the CDR3 is TGTGCCAGCAGTGGAGGGGGTACCCGAAGGCACACAGATACGCAGTATTTT. Encoded protein: CASSGGGTRRHTDTQYF.

The rearrangement uses TRBV9 and TRBJ2-3; 11 nucleotides agree with TRBD2. The J segment lost 4 bases and the V segment lost 2 bases, leaving 3 bases of the junction unmatched. This CDR3 is 15 amino acids long. Germline V gene sequence: CDR1 SGDLS, CDR2 YYNGEE. The CDR3 nucleotides are TGTGCCAGCAGCGTGGGACTAGCGGTCCCAGATACGCAGTATTTT. This sequence encodes CASSVGLAVPDTQYF.

This clone came up a few times. V and J are TRBV6-1 and TRBJ2-1, with TRBD2 identical over 7 bases. Unmatched junction bases numbered 1, after V lost 1 base and J lost 1 base. CDR3 size: 15 residues. Germline V gene data show CDR1 as MNHNS and CDR2 as SASEGT. CDR3: CASSEGGRSYNEQFF. DNA of the CDR3: TGTGCCAGCAGTGAAGGCGGGAGATCCTACAATGAGCAGTTCTTC.

The chain combines TRBV7-2 with TRBJ1-5; unclear D gene. The V and J ends lost 5 bases and 4 bases respectively, with 15 bases between them. Germline CDR1 SGHTA, CDR2 FQGNSA. The CDR3 is made up of 15 amino acids. CDR3 bases: TGTGCCAGCAGCGTCGACGCGTCAGCGAATCAGCCCCAGCATTTT. Amino acid sequence: CASSVDASANQPQHF.

CDR3: CASSVAQGASSGNTIYF. CDR3 DNA: TGTGCCAGCAGCGTAGCCCAGGGGGCGAGCTCTGGAAACACCATATATTTT. The chain uses TRBV9 and TRBJ1-3; 8 bases align to TRBD1. Germline V gives CDR1 SGDLS, CDR2 YYNGEE. J was trimmed by 0 bases and V by 0 bases; bases with no gene match: 5. This CDR3 comprises 17 residues.

The V and J genes are TRBV19 and TRBJ2-1, with 14 nucleotides matching TRBD2. Trimming took 1 base from V and 9 from J; bases not matched to a gene: 14. The V gene's germline CDR1 is LNHDA and CDR2 SQIVND (reference sequence). CDR3 length equals 19 residues. Written as DNA, the CDR3 is TGTGCCAGTAGTATAGGTCTCTTCGGGACTAGCGGGAGTTTGAGTGAGCAGTTCTTC. Protein: CASSIGLFGTSGSLSEQFF.

The rearrangement joins TRBV7-8 to TRBJ2-7, with 8 bases identical to TRBD1. The V segment lost 1 base and the J segment 6 bases; nucleotides outside the gene matches: 5. Germline V gives CDR1 SGHVS, CDR2 FQNEAQ. The CDR3 is made up of 14 amino acids. DNA for the CDR3: TGTGCCAGCAGCTTAGAGGCGGACAGGGCCGAGCAGTACTTC. This codes for CASSLEADRAEQYF.

The gene calls are TRBV11-2 and TRBJ2-7, with TRBD1 as a possible D gene (6 bases). V shed 5 bases and J shed 7 bases, with 18 bases lying between them. There are 14 residues in the CDR3. Germline loops: CDR1 SGHAT, CDR2 FQNNGV. The CDR3 DNA reads as TGTGCCAGCAGCGGGTCAAACAGGGCTGGGGAGCAGTACTTC. It yields the protein CASSGSNRAGEQYF.

The chain employs TRBV9 and TRBJ2-1; a weak D match, TRBD2 (5 bases). Per germline, CDR1 SGDLS and CDR2 YYNGEE. This CDR3 spans 17 amino acids. V gave up 4 bases and J gave up 1 base, with 18 bases separating them. The CDR3 sequence: CASSPAAGSWSYNEQFF. The CDR3 nucleotides read TGTGCCAGCAGCCCGGCGGCGGGTAGCTGGTCCTACAATGAGCAGTTCTTC.

This chain links TRBV5-1 with TRBJ2-7; TRBD1 agrees at 9 bases. CDR1 and CDR2 (germline): SGHRS, YFSETQ. V was clipped by 0 bases and J by 4 bases; unmatched bases: 5. This CDR3 is built from 15 residues. The CDR3 DNA is TGCGCCAGCAGCTTGGATGGGACAGGGAAATACGAGCAGTACTTC. It is translated as CASSLDGTGKYEQYF.

The chain uses TRBV5-4 and TRBJ2-7; maybe TRBD1 (6 bases). This CDR3 contains 14 residues. The V gene lost 3 bases and the J gene lost 4 bases, with 14 bases spanning the gap. Looked up from germline, CDR1 is SGHNT and CDR2 is YYREEE (reference sequence). CDR3 sequence: CASSSSAGTYEQYF. For the CDR3, the DNA is TGTGCCAGCAGCTCGTCGGCAGGGACATACGAGCAGTACTTC.

J is TRBJ1-2 and V is TRBV19; no firm D call. Germline CDR1 LNHDA, CDR2 SQIVND (reference sequence). Trimming took 7 bases from V and 4 from J, leaving 10 bases between them. CDR3 length: 12 residues. The CDR3 loop is CASKEPLYGYTF. CDR3 nucleotides: TGTGCCAGTAAGGAGCCGCTCTATGGCTACACCTTC.

V usage is TRBV25-1 and J usage is TRBJ2-2; a possible D gene is TRBD2 (5 bases). The germline V gene encodes CDR1 MGHDK and CDR2 SYGVNS. The V and J ends lost 5 bases and 5 bases respectively, with 15 bases between them. The CDR3 sequence is 15 residues long. The CDR3 nucleotides are TGTGCCAGCAGTCGTCACGGGGAGAGTACCGGGGAGCTGTTTTTT. The encoded protein is CASSRHGESTGELFF.

The chain uses TRBV4-1 and TRBJ1-1; weak D call: TRBD1 (6 bases). Between the trimmed V and J ends, which lost 0 bases and 1 base, there was a span of 12 bases. The CDR3 sequence is 16 residues long. Germline values: CDR1 MGHRA, CDR2 YSYEKL. CDR3 DNA: TGCGCCAGCAGCCAAGAGAAGGGCAGGGGGAACACTGAAGCTTTCTTT. Translated, it gives CASSQEKGRGNTEAFF.

The rearrangement links TRBV7-9 to TRBJ2-1; TRBD2 matches at 15 bases. V shed 4 bases, J shed 2 bases, and the junction held 9 bases outside the gene matches. The CDR3 loop spans 19 amino acids. Germline CDR1 is SEHNR and CDR2 is FQNEAQ (reference sequence). This CDR3 is CASSSPGGLAGGTYNEQFF. The DNA for the CDR3 is TGTGCCAGCAGCTCCCCTGGGGGACTAGCGGGGGGCACCTACAATGAGCAGTTCTTC.

This chain uses TRBV10-2 with TRBJ1-1, with D possibly TRBD1 on 6 matching bases. The V end lost 7 bases, the J end lost 1 base, and 10 bases lay between the germline ends. The CDR3 length is 13 residues. Germline lookup yields CDR1 WSHSY and CDR2 SAAADI. The CDR3 DNA reads TGCGCCAGCACCCGGACAGAGAACACTGAAGCTTTCTTT. As protein: CASTRTENTEAFF.

CDR3 in DNA: TGTGCCATCAGTGAGTCAAGACAGGAGATAGTGGGGACAGATACGCAGTATTTT. Its translation is CAISESRQEIVGTDTQYF. V is TRBV10-3 and J is TRBJ2-3; possibly TRBD1 for D (6 bases). Trimming pared 0 bases from V and 3 bases from J, leaving 19 bases between. CDR3 length equals 18 residues. In germline, CDR1 is ENHRY, CDR2 SYGVKD.